Listed below are T cell receptor beta chains from one sample, sequenced in a study of T cell responses to AZD1222 COVID-19 vaccine. The assay was immunoSEQ multiplex PCR, and TCRdb's table has in-frame clones only and misses some. This sample carries roughly 170,000 clones, just over 85% of them seen once, and the ten largest clones take 0.4% to 0.5%. The starting material was peripheral blood, obtained on day 0 of AZD1222 vaccination. Receptors were obtained from an adult in good health. The CDR3 runs from the conserved cysteine through the conserved F or W. A D gene is named only where the DNA matches it firmly. Some rows have no size entry. The others give once, few or many, or a class for an expanded clone.

size: .
D: TRBD2
V: TRBV7-3
J: TRBJ2-7
CDR3: CASSYGGGSPYEQYF
DNA: TGTGCCAGCAGCTACGGGGGAGGGTCCCCCTACGAGCAGTACTTC

size: few
D: TRBD1
V: TRBV10-3
J: TRBJ1-2
CDR3: CAISGTGANYGYTF
DNA: TGTGCCATCAGTGGGACAGGTGCTAACTATGGCTACACCTTC

size: .
D: .
V: TRBV13
J: TRBJ1-3
CDR3: CASSPALPGVAGNTIYF
DNA: TGTGCCAGCAGCCCAGCCTTGCCGGGGGTAGCTGGAAACACCATATATTTT

size: .
D: TRBD1
V: TRBV5-1
J: TRBJ1-3
CDR3: CASSPDRGRTFAGNTIYF
DNA: TGCGCCAGCAGCCCGGACAGGGGACGCACTTTCGCGGGAAACACCATATATTTT

size: .
D: TRBD1
V: TRBV3-1/TRBV3-2
J: TRBJ1-4
CDR3: CASSQRTGTGPSTNEKLFF
DNA: TGTGCCAGCAGCCAACGAACCGGGACAGGGCCCTCAACTAATGAAAAACTGTTTTTT

size: few
D: TRBD1
V: TRBV30
J: TRBJ1-4
CDR3: CASDRGLGNEKLFF
DNA: TGTGCCTCGGACAGGGGGCTTGGTAATGAAAAACTGTTTTTT

size: .
D: TRBD1
V: TRBV10-3
J: TRBJ2-7
CDR3: CATSRQGDIYEQYF
DNA: TGTGCCACCAGTAGACAGGGAGATATTTACGAGCAGTACTTC

size: .
D: TRBD1
V: TRBV27
J: TRBJ2-7
CDR3: CASSFLRDRNVYEQYF
DNA: TGTGCCAGCAGTTTCCTCCGGGACAGGAACGTGTACGAGCAGTACTTC

size: .
D: TRBD1
V: TRBV10-2
J: TRBJ2-5
CDR3: CASNPTGGSGETQYF
DNA: TGCGCCAGCAACCCGACAGGGGGTTCGGGAGAGACCCAGTACTTC

size: few
D: TRBD2
V: TRBV11-2
J: TRBJ2-3
CDR3: CASSLALLAGGGTDTQYF
DNA: TGTGCCAGCAGCTTGGCCTTACTAGCGGGGGGTGGCACAGATACGCAGTATTTT

size: .
D: .
V: TRBV7-9
J: TRBJ2-7
CDR3: CASCTGNYEQYF
DNA: TGTGCCAGCTGTACAGGGAACTACGAGCAGTACTTC

size: once
D: .
V: TRBV10-3
J: TRBJ2-2
CDR3: CAITGGELTGELFF
DNA: TGTGCCATCACTGGTGGGGAACTCACCGGGGAGCTGTTTTTT

size: .
D: TRBD2
V: TRBV18
J: TRBJ2-2
CDR3: CASSPSSGGIGTGELFF
DNA: TGTGCCAGCTCACCATCGAGCGGGGGAATCGGTACCGGGGAGCTGTTTTTT

size: .
D: .
V: TRBV11-2
J: TRBJ1-5
CDR3: CASSLGGGVNQPQHF
DNA: TGTGCCAGCAGCTTGGGGGGGGGAGTCAATCAGCCCCAGCATTTT

size: .
D: .
V: TRBV20-1
J: TRBJ2-1
CDR3: CSASERVGTDEQFF
DNA: TGCAGTGCTAGTGAAAGGGTAGGGACGGATGAGCAGTTCTTC

size: .
D: TRBD1
V: TRBV5-1
J: TRBJ2-7
CDR3: CASRQGVTDEQYF
DNA: TGCGCCAGTAGACAGGGAGTTACAGACGAGCAGTACTTC

size: .
D: .
V: TRBV18
J: TRBJ2-3
CDR3: CASSPRQGGGTDTQYF
DNA: TGTGCCAGCTCACCACGACAGGGAGGTGGCACAGATACGCAGTATTTT

size: .
D: TRBD1
V: TRBV27
J: TRBJ1-6
CDR3: CASSSRPGQRRGYNSPLHF
DNA: TGTGCCAGCAGTTCACGCCCGGGACAGCGAAGGGGTTATAATTCACCCCTCCACTTT

size: .
D: .
V: TRBV29-1
J: TRBJ2-2
CDR3: CSVRTTTGELFF
DNA: TGCAGCGTCCGGACTACCACCGGGGAGCTGTTTTTT

size: .
D: .
V: TRBV29-1
J: TRBJ2-3
CDR3: CSVEDPGTGSTDTQYF
DNA: TGCAGCGTTGAAGACCCAGGAACAGGGAGCACAGATACGCAGTATTTT

size: .
D: TRBD2
V: TRBV3-1/TRBV3-2
J: TRBJ2-1
CDR3: CASSLLAGVYNEQFF
DNA: TGTGCCAGCAGCCTGTTAGCGGGAGTCTACAATGAGCAGTTCTTC

size: .
D: .
V: TRBV3-1/TRBV3-2
J: TRBJ1-2
CDR3: CASSRHRDGGYTF
DNA: TGTGCCAGCAGCCGCCATAGGGACGGAGGCTACACCTTC

size: .
D: TRBD1
V: TRBV2
J: TRBJ2-7
CDR3: CASRAGTGRYEQYF
DNA: TGTGCCAGCAGGGCCGGGACAGGTCGATACGAGCAGTACTTC

size: .
D: .
V: TRBV28
J: TRBJ2-7
CDR3: CASSWGRETYEQYF
DNA: TGTGCCAGCAGTTGGGGCAGGGAAACCTACGAGCAGTACTTC

size: .
D: .
V: TRBV28
J: TRBJ1-5
CDR3: CASSYIPQPQHF
DNA: TGTGCCAGCAGCTATATCCCCCAGCCCCAGCATTTT